This TCR beta chain was observed in a study of T cell responses to AZD1222 COVID-19 vaccine. About the research overall: Second doses at about 4 or about 12 weeks were pooled.

Findings and caveats of the study: It was only after the peak T cell response that any repertoires were sampled. Reportedly, nearly half of unique spike TCRs recognized epitopes outside B.1.351/B.1.1.7 mutations. Seropositive at baseline were only a handful of AZD1222 recipients.

Measured with immunoSEQ multiplex PCR; TCRdb has only the in-frame clones, and not every one. The sample carries about 93,000 clones, approximately 88% recorded once. About this clone: What it recognizes is unknown.

The sequence was obtained from an adult in good health. This material consisted of peripheral blood, taken on day 0 of AZD1222 vaccination.

The CDR3 DNA sequence: TGTGCCAGTAGTCCCCGGACTAGCGGGGGGACCGGGGAGCTGTTTTTT. Protein product: CASSPRTSGGTGELFF. This sequence joins TRBV19 and TRBJ2-2; 14 positions agree with TRBD2. CDR3 length: 16 residues. V gave up 5 bases and J gave up 5 bases; unmatched junction bases: 4. Germline values: CDR1 LNHDA, CDR2 SQIVND (reference sequence).